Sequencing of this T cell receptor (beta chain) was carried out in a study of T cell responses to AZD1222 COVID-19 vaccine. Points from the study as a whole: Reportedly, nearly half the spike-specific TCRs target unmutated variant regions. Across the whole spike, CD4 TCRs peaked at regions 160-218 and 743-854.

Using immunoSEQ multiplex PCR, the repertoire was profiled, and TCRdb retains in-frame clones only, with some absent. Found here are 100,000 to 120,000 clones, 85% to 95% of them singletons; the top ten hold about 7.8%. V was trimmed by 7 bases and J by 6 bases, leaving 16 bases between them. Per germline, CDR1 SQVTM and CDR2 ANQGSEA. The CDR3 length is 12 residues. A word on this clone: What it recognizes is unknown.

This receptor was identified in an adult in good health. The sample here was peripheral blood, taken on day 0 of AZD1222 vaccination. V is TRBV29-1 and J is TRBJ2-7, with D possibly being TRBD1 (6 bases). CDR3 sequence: CSAGQTVSEQYF. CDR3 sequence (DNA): TGCAGCGCTGGACAGACGGTTTCCGAGCAGTACTTC.